This TCR beta chain comes out of a study of T cell changes during pregnancy in multiple sclerosis. Clones were read by immunoSEQ multiplex PCR, and TCRdb kept only the in-frame ones, dropping some. The table includes approximately 48,000 clones, approximately 90% detected once. J gave up 6 bases and V 4 bases, and 6 bases lay outside the gene matches. The CDR3 covers 16 residues. Germline CDR1 is MGHRA and CDR2 is YSYEKL. This TCR came from a female donor with multiple sclerosis, enrolled in a pregnancy study. This chain links TRBV4-1 with TRBJ2-3; 14 bases agree with TRBD2. The starting material was CD4+ T cells from peripheral blood mononuclear cells, obtained after pregnancy. CDR3 sequence (DNA): TGCGCCAGCAGCCGTCTGGGACTAGCGGGAGCTGATACGCAGTATTTT. This translates into CASSRLGLAGADTQYF.